Sequencing of this T cell receptor beta chain was carried out in a study of cytomegalovirus exposure and HLA in healthy donors (dated by TCRdb to about 2017). Study-wide context: An earlier analysis of 587 of the donors reported roughly 300 Gb of sequence data and roughly 100 million unique TCR beta sequences from roughly 180 million T cells. The later analysis used no new phenotypic data to find candidate immune exposures, relying instead on TCR beta sequences and their occurrence across donors. To predict cytomegalovirus infection status, the study brought together high-throughput TCR immunosequencing, statistical association of individual TCRs with disease status, and machine learning. The study used immunosequencing to profile the T cell repertoires of approximately 690 subjects and linked those repertoires to cytomegalovirus serostatus. Approximately 300 gigabases of sequencing data and approximately 93 million unique TCR sequences were included in an early release covering under 650 HLA-typed donors. Typing coverage varied by locus: roughly 620-640 donors for A, B, C, DRB1 and DQB1; approximately 560 for DQA1; around 570 for DPA1; under 490 for DPB1. Donor age, sex, ethnicity and CMV serostatus were compiled alongside the repertoire data. Because of strong linkage in the cohort, roughly five DR-DQ haplotypes were treated as single units for association and clustering. To decide whether each TCR beta V gene segment behaved as functional or pseudogenic, an earlier analysis of some 570 of the donors relied on high-throughput TCR beta sequencing. The study aimed to test whether cataloging public T cell receptors could reveal signatures of past pathogen exposure. A later analysis re-analyzed previously published TCR beta repertoires from 600 to 850 donors and added high-resolution HLA genotyping to study TCR occurrence patterns. HLA typing included class I and class II loci at four-digit resolution. A separate validation cohort of over 95 different subjects was used in addition to the roughly 670-subject first cohort. In a later genetic analysis, genome-wide SNP genotypes for about 55% of the roughly 700 donors were used, and that subset was treated as a discovery cohort. Of the approximately 400 genotyped donors, 81% fell in the genetic ancestry cluster associated with self-reported Caucasian donors. Among 300 to 450 genotyped donors of the cohort, an average of 235,054 unique TCR beta nucleotide sequences were sequenced per donor, roughly a sixth of them non-productive. All discovery cohort repertoires had been generated using a single sequencing platform.

The method behind the library was the immunoSEQ multiplex PCR assay. For the multiplex PCR, a mixture combining 60 forward primers for TCR Vbeta segments and 13 reverse primers for TCR Jbeta segments was used. The CDR3 region of rearranged TCR beta genes was amplified from genomic DNA by a multiplex PCR assay. Amplified TCR beta libraries were sequenced as 87-base-pair reads on the Illumina HiSeq System. The authors' analysis ran thus. A later analysis counted around 72 million unique TCR beta chains across the 640 or so repertoires, and 10 million to 11 million of these chains were shared by at least two donors. To remove PCR and sequencing errors, raw reads were error-corrected and collapsed into unique sequences using a nearest-neighbor algorithm that merged closely related sequences. V, D and J gene segments were assigned by aligning CDR3 sequences to IMGT reference sequences. For a sequence to be retained, a match of at least six nucleotides to both a V gene segment and a J gene segment was required. A rearrangement was called productive if the CDR3 had no stop codons and remained in frame with V and J, and every other rearrangement was called non-productive. CDR3 was defined by IMGT convention, running from the second conserved V-encoded cysteine to the conserved J-encoded phenylalanine. Sequences without an unambiguous match to a single V gene segment were excluded from the earlier analysis of about 600 of the donors. In an earlier analysis of approximately 560 of the donors, a V segment was called functional when productive rearrangements were above 56.7%, and segregating when the standard deviation between donors exceeded 5%. To diagnose cytomegalovirus status from the catalog of TCR beta chain sequences, a statistical classification framework was built. In a later analysis, TCR nucleotide sequences were compared against IMGT/GENE-DB human TR gene sequences so that V and J genes could be assigned. In a later analysis, CDR3 sequences and most-parsimonious VDJ recombination scenarios were assigned using the TCRdist pipeline. In a later analysis, every TCR beta chain was defined by the combination of its CDR3 amino acid sequence and its V-gene family, and reads without a unique V-gene family were dropped. As a way to deal with suspected cross-contamination and a sequencing artifact, a later analysis dropped 592 nucleotide sequences that were highly shared and had low generation probability. In a later analysis, a clonal expansion index for each public chain was calculated from normalized within-repertoire ranks of inferred template counts. In a later analysis, generation probabilities were computed using a VDJ recombination model fitted to out-of-frame rearrangements, and the results were checked against IGoR. Hypergeometric tests were used in a later analysis to score TCR-TCR, TCR-HLA and TCR-CMV co-occurrence, with a repertoire-size bias correction applied to the TCR pairs. A later analysis estimated false discovery rates by permuting HLA or CMV assignments 20 times. A later analysis grouped co-occurring TCRs with DBSCAN, adding TCRdist sequence similarity when clustering within HLA-allele-positive subsets. Repertoires with fewer than 30,000 or more than 120,000 public chains, plus five repertoires with anomalous nucleotide sharing, were excluded from co-occurrence clustering. As stored in TCRdb, this immuneACCESS dataset retains in-frame rearrangements with V and J assigned. A fraction of the clones does not appear; measured against another copy, unresolved V genes explain less than half of the discrepancy, and the remainder lacks a known reason. That table furnishes V, J and clone size, whereas the DNA furnished D and trimming. In this sample the table shows 45,000 to 65,000 clones, around 82% of which occur a single time. Of the sample, less than 4% is held by the ten largest clones.

The cohort was made up of 650 to 700 healthy bone marrow donors. At the time of sampling, all cohort members were nominally healthy, though unrecorded immune exposures were likely present. The donor tested CMV seronegative, placing the donor among the approximately 360 seronegative members of the cohort. A peripheral blood sample was collected from each donor, and TCR beta sequencing was performed on peripheral blood mononuclear cells. The Qiagen DNeasy Blood Extraction Kit was used to extract genomic DNA from the blood cell samples. Results the study describes overall, beyond this receptor: A later analysis found that TCR association rates varied across HLA loci, with DRB1 alleles showing the most associated TCRs and HLA-C alleles the fewest. Several of the top co-occurrence clusters appeared to be linked to parvovirus B19, influenza, CMV and Epstein-Barr virus, according to a later analysis. Because counts were too low, roughly 16 rarely observed V segments, including chromosome 9 orphons, were left out of the earlier analysis of 500 to 650 of the donors. Correlated functional status among segregating V segments might be attributable to linkage disequilibrium, but an unknown experimental factor could not be ruled out. A later analysis found that most CMV-associated TCR beta chains appeared HLA-restricted, with HLA associations seemingly driven largely by CMV exposure. In an earlier analysis of fewer than 700 of the donors, most TCR beta V segments appeared in productive rearrangements about 87% or about 30% of the time, broadly matching IMGT annotations. The classifier was reported to diagnose cytomegalovirus status with high specificity and sensitivity in both the original and validation cohorts. In vitro tests confirmed that a few of the cytomegalovirus-associated TCR beta chains recognize cytomegalovirus antigens. This cohort had only TCR beta chains sequenced, and the lack of alpha or paired-chain data limited which features could be detected. Most TCR sequences were seen in very few donors, while some public TCRs were found in many individuals. A later genetic analysis reported fewer N-insertions in productive TCRs among donors in an Asian-associated ancestry cluster than the roughly 700-donor mean. Roughly uniform sequencing depth across donors was assumed in presence/absence analyses, although this assumption may not hold. The study gave a list of over 150 TCR beta chains associated with cytomegalovirus. When HLA alleles, especially DR and DQ, strongly co-occurred, attributing TCR associations to individual alleles was difficult. A further reported finding was that TCR beta sequences accurately predicted the HLA-A and HLA-B alleles for most subjects in the first cohort. An association between a missense DCLRE1C variant and V-gene and J-gene trimming of TCR beta chains was found in a later genetic analysis and replicated in an independent cohort. The only immune exposure information available for the cohort was CMV serostatus. In a later analysis, 16,951 TCR beta sequences were associated with specific HLA alleles at a false discovery rate of 0.05. A later analysis found that HLA-associated TCR beta chains were more clonally expanded and had lower generation probabilities than equally common non-associated chains. A cluster of highly shared sequence variants was judged likely to be a technical artifact of the sequencing pipeline. According to the authors, the approach could potentially be generalized to other disease states and immunological phenotypes. Because HLA typing was unavailable for some donors at each locus, only the typed subset was used in association tests.

In regard to this clone: Which antigen it targets is not known. The record has no base qualities; no much larger clone is one base away.

The TCR comes from a woman aged 18-30 years in good health and CMV-seronegative. Sequencing input: PBMCs.

The DNA sequence is given as TGTGCCACCAGCAGAAGGACTACTAACACCGGGGAGCTGTTTTTT. Protein translation: CATSRRTTNTGELFF. Recombination joined TRBV15 with TRBJ2-2; tentative D gene TRBD2, with 6 bases matching. The CDR3 numbers 15 residues from cysteine through phenylalanine. Left in the record is the CDR3 DNA by itself, 45 bases read in frame from the first base. V is cut by 2 bases and J by 2 bases, and the space between the germline ends is 9 bases. As encoded in the germline V gene (reference sequence), CDR1 is LNHNV while CDR2 is YYDKDF.